This TCR beta chain emerged from a study of shared clonotypes between healthy human individuals. Generated by immunoSEQ multiplex PCR, the TCRdb table keeps only in-frame clones and is missing some. The profile shows 600,000 to 750,000 clones, roughly 91% of them singletons. The V gene's germline CDR1 is MDHEN and CDR2 SYDVKM. J was trimmed by 8 bases and V by 4 bases; bases with no gene match: 3. This CDR3 contains 13 residues. This receptor was identified in a man aged 18 to 30 in good health. Some clones in this sample may be carry-over from other donors' samples. The sample consisted of memory CD8+ T cells from PBMCs. As to subset: CD45RO+ cells pooled with CCR7-negative TemRA cells. The gene calls are TRBV28 and TRBJ2-1, with 9 bases matching TRBD2. The CDR3 coding sequence is TGTGCCAGCAGTTCTAGCGGGATCGATGAGCAGTTCTTC. It translates to CASSSSGIDEQFF. Full variable domain (missing parts from reference TRBV28 and TRBJ2-1): DVKVTQSSRYLVKRTGEKVFLECVQDMDHENMFWYRQDPGLGLRLIYFSYDVKMKEKGDIPEGYSVSREKKERFSLILESASTNQTSMYLCASSSSGIDEQFFGPGTRLTVL.